Listed below are T cell receptor beta chains from one sample, sequenced in a study of blood T cell repertoires in COVID-19. Sequenced by immunoSEQ multiplex PCR; TCRdb stores in-frame clones only, minus some. The table shows roughly 70,000 clones, with approximately 91% occurring only once. Sequences were obtained from peripheral blood. The receptors derive from a human donor with active COVID-19. The donor label of this sample is uncertain. The CDR3 runs from the conserved cysteine through the conserved F or W. The order of the fields is CDR3 protein, CDR3 DNA, V gene, J gene, D gene, clone size. A D gene is named only where the DNA matches it firmly. Rows may omit the clone size; those that give it use once, few, many or a size class.

CASSSQGAIKGGYTF	TGTGCCAGCAGCTCACAGGGGGCAATAAAAGGTGGCTACACCTTC	TRBV7-2	TRBJ1-2	TRBD1	few
CATSDLRGQETQYF	TGTGCCACCAGTGATTTAAGAGGTCAAGAGACCCAGTACTTC	TRBV24-1	TRBJ2-5	-	-
CASSIRIAGPYEQYF	TGTGCCAGTAGTATAAGGATAGCGGGACCCTACGAGCAGTACTTC	TRBV19	TRBJ2-7	TRBD2	-
CASSLDRERLNTEAFF	TGTGCCAGCAGCTTAGACAGGGAGCGTCTGAACACTGAAGCTTTCTTT	TRBV7-9	TRBJ1-1	-	-
CASSIRGGGHEQYF	TGCGCCAGCAGTATCCGCGGGGGAGGCCACGAGCAGTACTTC	TRBV23-1	TRBJ2-7	TRBD2	-
CATSRTQGNPEAFF	TGTGCCACCAGCAGAACCCAGGGGAACCCTGAAGCTTTCTTT	TRBV15	TRBJ1-1	-	-
CASSVGSGSGYYEQYF	TGTGCCAGCAGCGTAGGTAGTGGGAGTGGGTACTACGAGCAGTACTTC	TRBV9	TRBJ2-7	-	-
CASSVDRSIGNEQFF	TGTGCCAGCAGCGTTGACAGGTCGATCGGCAATGAGCAGTTCTTC	TRBV9	TRBJ2-1	-	-
CAISEPSGRALPKNEQFF	TGTGCCATCAGTGAACCTAGCGGGAGGGCCCTCCCGAAAAATGAGCAGTTCTTC	TRBV10-3	TRBJ2-1	TRBD2	-
CASSGDRELYGYTF	TGTGCCAGCAGTGGGGACAGGGAGCTCTACGGCTACACCTTC	TRBV28	TRBJ1-2	TRBD1	-
CASSLGTRARDEQFF	TGTGCCAGCAGCTTGGGGACTAGAGCTAGGGATGAGCAGTTCTTC	TRBV11-2	TRBJ2-1	TRBD2	-
CASSLDNRGGQYF	TGTGCCAGCAGCCTCGATAACCGGGGGGGCCAGTACTTC	TRBV3-1/TRBV3-2	TRBJ2-5	TRBD2	-
CASSLMAERGYEQYF	TGTGCCAGCAGCTTAATGGCGGAGCGGGGCTACGAGCAGTACTTC	TRBV11-2	TRBJ2-7	TRBD2	-
CASSRGLNEQFF	TGTGCCAGCAGCCGCGGGCTGAATGAGCAGTTCTTC	TRBV3-1/TRBV3-2	TRBJ2-1	-	-
CASSQETGTGGYEQYF	TGCGCCAGCAGCCAAGAGACCGGGACAGGGGGCTACGAGCAGTACTTC	TRBV4-3	TRBJ2-7	TRBD1	-
CASSSEETQYF	TGTGCCAGCTCATCCGAGGAGACGCAGTACTTC	TRBV18	TRBJ2-7	-	-
CASSLTTGLSRADTQYF	TGTGCCAGCAGTTTAACTACGGGACTATCGCGAGCAGATACGCAGTATTTT	TRBV28	TRBJ2-3	TRBD2	-
CASSQGPGEGDTQYF	TGTGCCAGCAGTCAGGGACCCGGGGAGGGAGATACGCAGTATTTT	TRBV6-5	TRBJ2-3	TRBD2	-
CATSDPSGIGTDTQYF	TGTGCCACCAGTGATCCTAGCGGGATTGGTACAGATACGCAGTATTTT	TRBV24-1	TRBJ2-3	TRBD2	-
CASTYRLRSGEGAYEQYF	TGTGCCAGCACTTACCGCCTCCGGAGCGGGGAGGGCGCCTACGAGCAGTACTTC	TRBV27	TRBJ2-7	TRBD2	-
CASSPVVGGLYEQYF	TGTGCCAGCAGCCCTGTAGTAGGCGGACTCTACGAGCAGTACTTC	TRBV9	TRBJ2-7	-	-
CASSSVGLAGGEQYF	TGTGCCAGCAGCTCCGTCGGACTAGCGGGAGGGGAGCAGTACTTC	TRBV7-9	TRBJ2-7	TRBD2	-
CASGTGQGNTGELFF	TGTGCTAGTGGGACGGGACAGGGGAACACCGGGGAGCTGTTTTTT	TRBV12-5	TRBJ2-2	TRBD1	-
CASSEGGTTDTQYF	TGCGCCAGCAGTGAGGGCGGGACCACAGATACGCAGTATTTT	TRBV10-2	TRBJ2-3	-	-
CASSLRMGRAGNQPQHF	TGTGCCAGCAGTTTGCGGATGGGCAGGGCTGGCAATCAGCCCCAGCATTTT	TRBV28	TRBJ1-5	-	few
CASSSGERETQYF	TGTGCCAGCAGTTCGGGGGAGAGGGAGACCCAGTACTTC	TRBV2	TRBJ2-5	-	once
CASSFTGGSETQYF	TGTGCCAGCAGCTTCACAGGGGGCTCGGAGACCCAGTACTTC	TRBV7-3	TRBJ2-5	TRBD1	-
CAIKADRGLSYEQYF	TGTGCCATCAAAGCAGACAGGGGGCTCTCCTACGAGCAGTACTTC	TRBV10-3	TRBJ2-7	TRBD1	-
CASSKGGVTSGITDTQYF	TGTGCCAGCAGCAAAGGAGGGGTGACTAGCGGGATCACAGATACGCAGTATTTT	TRBV21-1	TRBJ2-3	-	-
CASSSALAGEQFF	TGTGCCAGCAGCTCGGCCCTAGCGGGGGAGCAGTTCTTC	TRBV7-6	TRBJ2-1	TRBD2	-
CASSPRTDYEQYF	TGTGCCAGCTCACCCCGGACAGACTACGAGCAGTACTTC	TRBV18	TRBJ2-7	-	-
CASSTWSGLAGYEQYF	TGTGCCAGCAGCACCTGGTCAGGGCTAGCGGGTTACGAGCAGTACTTC	TRBV5-4	TRBJ2-7	TRBD2	-
CASSPGTGGYSYEQYF	TGTGCCAGCAGCCCGGGGACAGGGGGCTACTCCTACGAGCAGTACTTC	TRBV7-8	TRBJ2-7	TRBD1	-
CASSFWEGLGTGELFF	TGTGCCAGCAGTTTTTGGGAGGGCCTGGGGACCGGGGAGCTGTTTTTT	TRBV28	TRBJ2-2	TRBD2	-
CASSSGLAGAHEQYF	TGCGCCAGCAGCTCGGGACTAGCGGGAGCCCACGAGCAGTACTTC	TRBV5-1	TRBJ2-7	TRBD2	once
CASSLLREAGTDTQYF	TGTGCCAGCAGCTTGTTGCGGGAGGCTGGGACAGATACGCAGTATTTT	TRBV5-4	TRBJ2-3	TRBD2	-
CASSLAGASEETQYF	TGCGCCAGCAGCTTGGCTGGGGCGAGCGAAGAGACCCAGTACTTC	TRBV5-1	TRBJ2-5	-	-
CASGGKGNYGYTF	TGTGCCAGCGGGGGCAAGGGTAACTATGGCTACACCTTC	TRBV28	TRBJ1-2	-	-
CASSQQVNTEAFF	TGTGCCAGCAGCCAACAGGTGAACACTGAAGCTTTCTTT	TRBV7-2	TRBJ1-1	-	-
CASSPAGGQETQYF	TGTGCCAGCAGTCCCGCGGGGGGACAAGAGACCCAGTACTTC	TRBV28	TRBJ2-5	TRBD2	-
CASRASGTGSGGTEAFF	TGTGCCAGCAGAGCCAGCGGGACAGGGTCCGGCGGCACTGAAGCTTTCTTT	TRBV3-1/TRBV3-2	TRBJ1-1	TRBD1	-
CASRKRDRDEQYF	TGTGCCAGCAGGAAACGGGACAGGGACGAGCAGTACTTC	TRBV6-5	TRBJ2-7	TRBD1	-
CASSEAWQTPLHF	TGTGCCAGCAGTGAAGCGTGGCAGACACCCCTCCACTTT	TRBV2	TRBJ1-6	-	-
CATAGTGELFF	TGTGCCACCGCAGGGACCGGGGAGCTGTTTTTT	TRBV7-3	TRBJ2-2	-	-
CASSQVLGGSYGYTF	TGTGCCAGCAGCCAAGTGCTAGGGGGCAGCTATGGCTACACCTTC	TRBV16	TRBJ1-2	TRBD1	-
CASSPRAGGLYEQYF	TGTGCCAGCAGCCCAAGGGCGGGAGGACTCTACGAGCAGTACTTC	TRBV5-5	TRBJ2-7	TRBD2	-
CATSRGTSGVTGELFF	TGTGCCACCAGCAGAGGGACTAGCGGAGTTACCGGGGAGCTGTTTTTT	TRBV15	TRBJ2-2	TRBD2	-
CASSSGLAGDTQYF	TGTGCCAGCAGCTCGGGACTAGCGGGAGATACGCAGTATTTT	TRBV11-3	TRBJ2-3	TRBD2	-
CASSGGSASYEQYF	TGCGCCAGCAGCGGGGGGTCAGCGAGCTACGAGCAGTACTTC	TRBV5-1	TRBJ2-7	-	-
CASSLGVETDTQYF	TGTGCCAGCAGCCTGGGAGTAGAGACAGATACGCAGTATTTT	TRBV3-1/TRBV3-2	TRBJ2-3	-	-
CASSLRTVSYEQYF	TGTGCCAGCAGCTTGAGGACAGTTTCATACGAGCAGTACTTC	TRBV7-2	TRBJ2-7	-	once
CASSRQGASETQYF	TGTGCCAGTAGTAGACAGGGGGCTTCGGAGACCCAGTACTTC	TRBV19	TRBJ2-5	TRBD1	-
CASSVRVSGGGYTF	TGTGCCAGCAGCGTACGGGTCAGCGGAGGAGGCTACACCTTC	TRBV9	TRBJ1-2	-	-
CASSTAGTSGRGEETQYF	TGTGCCAGCAGTACCGCCGGGACTAGCGGGAGAGGAGAAGAGACCCAGTACTTC	TRBV27	TRBJ2-5	TRBD2	-